These T cell receptor beta chains were read from a single sample in a study of shared clonotypes between healthy human individuals. Assay used: immunoSEQ multiplex PCR; TCRdb lists only in-frame clones, some missing. Of over a million clones in the sample, 75% to 85% are singletons; the top ten hold under 0.8%. Material for sequencing was memory CD4+ T cells from PBMCs. These receptors originate from a man between 18 and 35 years old in good health. Some clones in this sample may be carry-over from other donors' samples. Each CDR3 is given with its conserved first and last residue. Fields, in order: V gene, clone size, D gene, J gene, CDR3 DNA, CDR3 protein. The D gene is left open where the match is weak. Size tells how often a clone was seen (once, few, many) or the class of an expanded clone, and some rows leave it out.

TRBV19	-	-	TRBJ2-4	TGTGCCAGTAGTATCTCCCCCGGGACACCCAAAAACATTCAGTACTTC	CASSISPGTPKNIQYF
TRBV7-3	-	TRBD1	TRBJ2-5	TGTGCCAGCAGCGGATCCGGGACAGGGGGCCGAGAGACCCAGTACTTC	CASSGSGTGGRETQYF
TRBV18	-	TRBD1	TRBJ1-4	TGTGCCAGCTCACCGGGGACAGGGATGGATGGAGAAAAACTGTTTTTT	CASSPGTGMDGEKLFF
TRBV25-1	-	-	TRBJ1-2	TGTGCCAGCAGTGAATTTAGCGCCTTAGGCTATGGCTACACCTTC	CASSEFSALGYGYTF
TRBV28	-	-	TRBJ1-2	TGTGCCAGCAGTTACCCGCCGGGAGACCCACTGAGGGGCTACACCTTC	CASSYPPGDPLRGYTF
TRBV6-6	-	-	TRBJ2-5	TGTGCCAGCAGTCCCCAGGGGACCCAGTACTTC	CASSPQGTQYF
TRBV6-1	-	TRBD1	TRBJ1-2	TGTGCCAGCAGTGTCGGACAGGGTACCTATGGCTACACCTTC	CASSVGQGTYGYTF
TRBV18	-	TRBD1	TRBJ1-2	TGTGCCAGCTCACCGTCACAGGGGGCTAATGGCTATGGCTACACCTTC	CASSPSQGANGYGYTF
TRBV29-1	-	-	TRBJ2-5	TGCAGCGGGGGTCTTCTCGGCGAGACCCAGTACTTC	CSGGLLGETQYF
TRBV18	-	TRBD2	TRBJ2-3	TGTGCCAGCTCACCCGGGACTAGCGGGTTAGGCACAGATACGCAGTATTTT	CASSPGTSGLGTDTQYF
TRBV7-2	-	TRBD2	TRBJ2-3	TGTGCCAGCAGCGTGGGGCTGCTAGCGGGAACAGATACGCAGTATTTT	CASSVGLLAGTDTQYF
TRBV2	few	TRBD1	TRBJ2-7	TGTGCCAGCAGTGGACAGGGCTACGAGCAGTACTTC	CASSGQGYEQYF
TRBV28	few	TRBD1	TRBJ2-7	TGTGCCAGCAGGGGGACAGTGATCTCCTACGAGCAGTACTTC	CASRGTVISYEQYF
TRBV7-9	once	-	TRBJ1-2	TGTGCCAGCAGCTTACTCCGACAGATAGTTTATGGCTACACCTTC	CASSLLRQIVYGYTF
TRBV4-1	-	TRBD1	TRBJ1-3	TGCGCCAGCAGCCAAGGGGGACAGGGGGCTGGAAACACCATATATTTT	CASSQGGQGAGNTIYF
TRBV28	-	-	TRBJ2-7	TGTGCCAGCAGATTCCCTGGGGGGGGCTCTCAAACCTACGAGCAGTACTTC	CASRFPGGGSQTYEQYF
TRBV12-5	-	-	TRBJ2-5	TGTGCTAGTGGTCAGGGGATCGAGACCCAGTACTTC	CASGQGIETQYF
TRBV5-3	few	TRBD2	TRBJ2-3	TGTGCCAGAAGCTTGCGTACAACTAGCGGGGTTAGCACAGATACGCAGTATTTT	CARSLRTTSGVSTDTQYF
TRBV5-8	once	TRBD2	TRBJ2-6	TGTGCGGGGGGGGTAGCCCACTCTGGGGCCAACGTCCTGACTTTC	CAGGVAHSGANVLTF
TRBV27	-	-	TRBJ2-6	TGTGCCAGCAGTTTCTCATTGACAGGACCTAGCTCTGGGGCCAACGTCCTGACTTTC	CASSFSLTGPSSGANVLTF
TRBV6-1	-	-	TRBJ1-2	TGTGCCAGCAGTGAAACCGGCAGAAACTATGGCTACACCTTC	CASSETGRNYGYTF
TRBV2	few	TRBD1	TRBJ2-4	TGTGCCAGCAGTGGACTCCGGACAGGGGTCAAAAACATTCAGTACTTC	CASSGLRTGVKNIQYF
TRBV28	-	-	TRBJ1-5	TGTGCCAGCAGTTTAAGGGAGGGGCGGCAGCCCCAGCATTTT	CASSLREGRQPQHF
TRBV7-9	-	-	TRBJ2-2	TGTGCCAGCAGCTTAATCGGATACCACGGGGAGCTGTTTTTT	CASSLIGYHGELFF